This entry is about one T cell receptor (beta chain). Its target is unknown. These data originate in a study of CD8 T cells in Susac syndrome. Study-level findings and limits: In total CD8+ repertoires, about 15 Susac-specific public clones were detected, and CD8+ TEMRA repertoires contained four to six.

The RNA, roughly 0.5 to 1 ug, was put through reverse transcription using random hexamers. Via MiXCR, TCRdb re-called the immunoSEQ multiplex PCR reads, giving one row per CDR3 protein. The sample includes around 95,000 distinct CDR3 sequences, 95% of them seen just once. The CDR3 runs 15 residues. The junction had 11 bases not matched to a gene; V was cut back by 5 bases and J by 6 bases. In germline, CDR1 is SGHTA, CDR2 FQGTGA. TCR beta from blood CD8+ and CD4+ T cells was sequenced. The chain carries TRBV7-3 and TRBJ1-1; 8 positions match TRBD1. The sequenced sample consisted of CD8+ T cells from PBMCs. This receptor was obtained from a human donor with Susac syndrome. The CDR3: CASSPTATGVSEAFF. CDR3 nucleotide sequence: TGTGCCAGCAGCCCAACAGCGACAGGGGTTTCTGAAGCTTTCTTT. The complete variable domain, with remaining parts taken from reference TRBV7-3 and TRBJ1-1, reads GAGVSQTPSNKVTEKGKYVELRCDPISGHTALYWYRQSLGQGPEFLIYFQGTGAADDSGLPNDRFFAVRPEGSVSTLKIQRTERGDSAVYLCASSPTATGVSEAFFGQGTRLTVV.